The 19 T cell receptor beta chains below were found in one sample sequenced in a study of cytomegalovirus exposure and HLA in healthy donors. Primers for the PCR totalled 60 Vbeta and 13 Jbeta. Some clones are missing from TCRdb's copy, which holds only in-frame ones; the method was immunoSEQ multiplex PCR. The sample records roughly 130,000 clones, roughly 8.3% being singletons. The material sequenced was PBMCs. The receptors were gathered from a man in his forties or fifties in good health and CMV-seronegative.

The chain joins TRBV2 to TRBJ2-1; 7 bases line up with TRBD2. With 1 base clipped from V and 1 base from J, the junction kept 4 bases outside the gene matches. The germline V gene has CDR1 SNHLY and CDR2 FYNNEI. CDR3 length: 16 amino acids. The CDR3 DNA reads TGTGCCAGCAGTGAAGGGGGACTACGGTCCTACAATGAGCAGTTCTTC. It is translated as CASSEGGLRSYNEQFF. Full variable domain (outside the CDR3, taken from reference TRBV2 and TRBJ2-1): EPEVTQTPSHQVTQMGQEVILRCVPISNHLYFYWYRQILGQKVEFLVSFYNNEISEKSEIFDDQFSVERPDGSNFTLKIRSTKLEDSAMYFCASSEGGLRSYNEQFFGPGTRLTVL.

This clone was counted between two and nine times. The chain joins TRBV6-5 to TRBJ1-1; perhaps TRBD1 as D (6 bases). This CDR3 has 16 amino acids. Germline assignment: CDR1 MNHEY and CDR2 SVGAGI. With 6 bases removed from V and 1 base from J, the gap between germline ends came to 18 bases. The CDR3 DNA is TGTGCCAGCAGCTACCTACCCAGGGGTGCGAACACTGAAGCTTTCTTT. It translates to CASSYLPRGANTEAFF.

The V gene is TRBV2, the J gene TRBJ1-5; TRBD1 is a possible D gene (6 bases). Germline V lookup: CDR1 SNHLY, CDR2 FYNNEI. V lost 8 bases, J lost 0 bases, and 8 bases lay in between. The CDR3 runs 13 residues. CDR3 coding DNA: TGTGCCAGCCACAGGGATAGCAATCAGCCCCAGCATTTT. Its protein is CASHRDSNQPQHF. The full variable domain, its missing parts supplied by reference TRBV2 and TRBJ1-5, is EPEVTQTPSHQVTQMGQEVILRCVPISNHLYFYWYRQILGQKVEFLVSFYNNEISEKSEIFDDQFSVERPDGSNFTLKIRSTKLEDSAMYFCASHRDSNQPQHFGDGTRLSIL.

CDR3 DNA: TGTGCCAGCAGCCAAGAGGGTCAGGGGGGTATCTATGGCTACACCTTC. Translating it yields CASSQEGQGGIYGYTF. J is TRBJ1-2 and V is TRBV4-2; 7 bases fit TRBD1. This CDR3 is 16 amino acids long. CDR1 and CDR2 (germline): LGHNA, YNFKEQ. V lost 0 bases, J lost 4 bases, and 8 bases stayed unmatched.

The genes are TRBV6-5 and TRBJ2-7; 10 bases are a match to TRBD1. The junction had 2 bases not matched to a gene; V was cut back by 1 base and J by 2 bases. The CDR3 is 15 amino acids. Germline V gives CDR1 MNHEY, CDR2 SVGAGI. In DNA form, the CDR3 reads TGTGCCAGCAGTTACTTGGACAGGGGGGCCTACGAGCAGTACTTC. This sequence encodes CASSYLDRGAYEQYF.

In its sample, this clone was seen a few times. V usage is TRBV4-2 and J usage is TRBJ1-4; 11 bases are shared with TRBD1. CDR1 and CDR2 from the germline V gene are LGHNA and YNFKEQ. V lost 1 base, J lost 7 bases, and 2 bases stayed unmatched. This CDR3 is built from 15 residues. CDR3 residues: CASSQVGQGGEKLFF. The CDR3 region has the DNA TGTGCCAGCAGCCAAGTGGGACAGGGGGGTGAAAAACTGTTTTTT.

This chain connects TRBV6-5 to TRBJ2-3, with D possibly matching TRBD1 (5 bases). Germline-derived CDR1 and CDR2 are MNHEY and SVGAGI. This CDR3 region has 14 residues. Trimming removed 4 bases from V and 0 bases from J, with 8 bases in between. This chain's CDR3 is CASSSTASTDTQYF. The DNA of the CDR3 is TGTGCCAGCAGTTCGACAGCTAGCACAGATACGCAGTATTTT.

The chain employs TRBV5-1 and TRBJ1-4, with 7 bases aligning to TRBD1. Germline V lookup: CDR1 SGHRS, CDR2 YFSETQ. V dropped 4 bases and J dropped 1; count of bases not matched to a gene: 4. CDR3 length equals 15 residues. Here the CDR3 DNA reads TGCGCCAGCAGCGTCGGGACAGTAACTAATGAAAAACTGTTTTTT. Its protein product is CASSVGTVTNEKLFF. Using reference TRBV5-1 and TRBJ1-4 for the parts outside the CDR3, the full variable domain is KAGVTQTPRYLIKTRGQQVTLSCSPISGHRSVSWYQQTPGQGLQFLFEYFSETQRNKGNFPGRFSGRQFSNSRSEMNVSTLELGDSALYLCASSVGTVTNEKLFFGSGTQLSVL.

This sequence joins TRBV10-3 and TRBJ2-1; 10 nucleotides align to TRBD1. This CDR3 spans 15 amino acids. Germline loops: CDR1 ENHRY, CDR2 SYGVKD. The junction had 7 bases not matched to a gene; V was cut back by 6 bases and J by 5 bases. CDR3 in DNA: TGTGCCATCAGGGACAGGGGGGGATCTAACAATGAGCAGTTCTTC. Its translation is CAIRDRGGSNNEQFF.

This clone was counted between two and nine times. The chain uses TRBV7-2 and TRBJ2-3; no reliable D call. V was clipped by 4 bases and J by 1 base, with 6 bases between them. Germline loops: CDR1 SGHTA, CDR2 FQGNSA. CDR3 length: 13 amino acids. CDR3 residues: CASSSRRTDTQYF. The DNA for the CDR3 is TGTGCCAGCAGCTCGCGCCGCACAGATACGCAGTATTTT.

The V call is TRBV25-1, the J call TRBJ1-2; TRBD1 is a possible D gene (5 bases). The CDR3 totals 15 residues. V was clipped by 7 bases and J by 8 bases, with 23 bases between them. Germline-derived CDR1 and CDR2 are MGHDK and SYGVNS. The CDR3 coding sequence is TGTGCCAGCAACCCCAAAACAGGTTCCTTCTCCGGCTACACCTTC. This gives the protein CASNPKTGSFSGYTF.

The chain joins TRBV7-2 to TRBJ1-1; possibly TRBD1 for D (6 bases). The V gene lost 5 bases and the J gene lost 1 base, with 17 bases spanning the gap. Germline V CDR1 and CDR2: SGHTA, FQGNSA. The CDR3 totals 16 residues. The CDR3 spells CASSPRQAKENTEAFF. The CDR3 DNA reads as TGTGCCAGCAGCCCTCGACAGGCTAAAGAGAACACTGAAGCTTTCTTT.

This clone occurred a few times. The genes are TRBV7-8 and TRBJ1-6, with 7 bases that match TRBD1. This CDR3 has 15 residues. V was clipped by 1 base and J by 3 bases; unmatched bases: 0. CDR1 and CDR2 (germline): SGHVS, FQNEAQ. CDR3 sequence: CASSLGTGYNSPLHF. The CDR3 coding sequence is TGTGCCAGCAGCTTAGGGACAGGCTATAATTCACCCCTCCACTTT.

This clone appeared a few times. The chain couples TRBV5-1 to TRBJ1-4, with 8 bases aligning to TRBD1. CDR3 length: 14 residues. CDR1 and CDR2 (germline): SGHRS, YFSETQ. Germline trimming cut 4 bases from V and 7 bases from J; bases unmatched to any gene: 6. The CDR3 DNA reads as TGCGCCAGCAGCATAGGACAGGGCAGTGAAAAACTGTTTTTT. Translation: CASSIGQGSEKLFF.

The chain combines TRBV27 with TRBJ1-1; possibly TRBD1 for D (6 bases). The CDR3 totals 11 residues. The germline V and J ends were trimmed by 7 bases and 8 bases, with 11 bases remaining between them. Per the germline V gene, CDR1 is MNHEY and CDR2 is SMNVEV (reference sequence). CDR3 in amino acids: CASNKGVEAFF. The CDR3 nucleotides are TGTGCCAGCAACAAGGGGGTGGAAGCTTTCTTT.

This clone has only a few counts. The V gene is TRBV25-1, the J gene TRBJ2-3; TRBD2 aligns across 9 bases. Germline CDR1 MGHDK, CDR2 SYGVNS. The length of the CDR3 is 14 residues. V was pared by 5 bases and J by 1 base, with 1 base of the junction left unmatched. The CDR3 loop reads CASSIAGGTDTQYF. The CDR3 DNA reads as TGTGCCAGCAGTATAGCGGGGGGCACAGATACGCAGTATTTT.

The rearrangement uses TRBV11-2 and TRBJ2-5; 12 bases fit TRBD1. In germline, CDR1 is SGHAT, CDR2 FQNNGV. The CDR3 loop spans 18 amino acids. V lost 0 bases, J lost 5 bases, and 10 bases stayed unmatched. CDR3 nucleotide sequence: TGTGCCAGCAGCTTAGAAAGAGCCGGGACAGGGGGCTGGGAGACCCAGTACTTC. It yields the protein CASSLERAGTGGWETQYF. Complete variable domain (other parts from reference TRBV11-2 and TRBJ2-5): EAGVAQSPRYKIIEKRQSVAFWCNPISGHATLYWYQQILGQGPKLLIQFQNNGVVDDSQLPKDRFSAERLKGVDSTLKIQPAKLEDSAVYLCASSLERAGTGGWETQYFGPGTRLLVL.

The V call is TRBV6-6, the J call TRBJ1-5; maybe TRBD1 (6 bases). The CDR3 totals 16 residues. The V gene lost 5 bases and the J gene lost 2 bases, with 16 bases spanning the gap. Germline CDR1 MNHNY, CDR2 SVGAGI (reference sequence). In DNA form, the CDR3 reads TGTGCCAGCAGTACAACCCGACAGGCGGGCAATCAGCCCCAGCATTTT. This sequence encodes CASSTTRQAGNQPQHF.

This rearrangement joins TRBV19 to TRBJ2-1; 9 nucleotides match TRBD1. Germline CDR1 LNHDA, CDR2 SQIVND (reference sequence). V was pared by 9 bases and J by 2 bases, with 8 bases of the junction left unmatched. The CDR3 is 15 residues long. The CDR3 loop reads CASVSGQGAYNEQFF. The CDR3 DNA reads TGTGCCAGCGTCTCGGGACAGGGAGCCTACAATGAGCAGTTCTTC. Full variable domain (rest looked up from reference TRBV19 and TRBJ2-1): DGGITQSPKYLFRKEGQNVTLSCEQNLNHDAMYWYRQDPGQGLRLIYYSQIVNDFQKGDIAEGYSVSREKKESFPLTVTSAQKNPTAFYLCASVSGQGAYNEQFFGPGTRLTVL.